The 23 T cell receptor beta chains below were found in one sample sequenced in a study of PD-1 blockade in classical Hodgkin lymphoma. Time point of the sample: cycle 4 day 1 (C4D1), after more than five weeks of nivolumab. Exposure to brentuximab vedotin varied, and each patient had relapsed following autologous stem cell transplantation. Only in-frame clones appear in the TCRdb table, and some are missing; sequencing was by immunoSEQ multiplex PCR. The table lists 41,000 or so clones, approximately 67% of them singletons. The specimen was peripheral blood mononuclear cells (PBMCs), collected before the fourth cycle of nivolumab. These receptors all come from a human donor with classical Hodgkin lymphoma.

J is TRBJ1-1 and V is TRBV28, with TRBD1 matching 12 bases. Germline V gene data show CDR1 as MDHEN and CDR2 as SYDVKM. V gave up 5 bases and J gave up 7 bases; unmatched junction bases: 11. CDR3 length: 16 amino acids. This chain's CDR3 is CASSPPGQGAEGEAFF. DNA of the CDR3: TGTGCCAGCAGTCCCCCGGGACAGGGGGCGGAGGGTGAAGCTTTCTTT.

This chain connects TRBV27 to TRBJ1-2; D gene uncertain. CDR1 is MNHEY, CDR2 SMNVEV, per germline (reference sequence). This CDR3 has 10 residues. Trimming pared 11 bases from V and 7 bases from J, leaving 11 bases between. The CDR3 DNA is TGTGCCCGCCAGTTAGTTGGCTACACCTTC. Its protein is CARQLVGYTF.

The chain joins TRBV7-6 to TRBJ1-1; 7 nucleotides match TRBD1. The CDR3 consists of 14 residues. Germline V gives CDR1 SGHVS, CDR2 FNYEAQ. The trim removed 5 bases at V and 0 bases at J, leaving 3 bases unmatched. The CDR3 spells CASSPGQLNTEAFF. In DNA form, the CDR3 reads TGTGCCAGCAGCCCGGGACAGCTGAACACTGAAGCTTTCTTT.

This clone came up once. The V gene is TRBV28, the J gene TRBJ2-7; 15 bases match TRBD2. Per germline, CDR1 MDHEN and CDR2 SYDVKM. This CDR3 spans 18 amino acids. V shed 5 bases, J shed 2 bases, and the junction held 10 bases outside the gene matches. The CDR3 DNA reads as TGTGCCAGCAGTCCCGGGACTAGCGGGGGGTCTCCTCCCTACGAGCAGTACTTC. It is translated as CASSPGTSGGSPPYEQYF.

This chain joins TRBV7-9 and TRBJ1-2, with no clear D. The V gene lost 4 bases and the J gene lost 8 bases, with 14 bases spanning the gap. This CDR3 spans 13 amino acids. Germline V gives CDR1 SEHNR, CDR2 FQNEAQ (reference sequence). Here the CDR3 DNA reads TGTGCCAGCAGCTCCCCCCGCGGAGGGGGCTACACCTTC. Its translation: CASSSPRGGGYTF.

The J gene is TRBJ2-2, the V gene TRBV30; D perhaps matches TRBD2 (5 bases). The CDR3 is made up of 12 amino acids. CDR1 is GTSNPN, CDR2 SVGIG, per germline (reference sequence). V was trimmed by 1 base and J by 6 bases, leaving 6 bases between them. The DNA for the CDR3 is TGTGCCTGGAGTGGAGGGTCCGGGGAGCTGTTTTTT. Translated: CAWSGGSGELFF.

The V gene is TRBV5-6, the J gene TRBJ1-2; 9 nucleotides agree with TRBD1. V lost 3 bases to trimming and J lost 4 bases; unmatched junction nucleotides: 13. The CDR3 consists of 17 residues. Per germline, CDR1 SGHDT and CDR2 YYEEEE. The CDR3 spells CASSYKTQGAVGYGYTF. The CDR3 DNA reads TGTGCCAGCAGCTACAAAACACAGGGGGCCGTGGGCTATGGCTACACCTTC.

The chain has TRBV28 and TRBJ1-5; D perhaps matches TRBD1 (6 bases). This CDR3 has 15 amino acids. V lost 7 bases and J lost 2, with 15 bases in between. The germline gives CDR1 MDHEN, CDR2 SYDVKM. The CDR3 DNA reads TGTGCCAGCACGTTGGGGGGCGAAGGCAATCAGCCCCAGCATTTT. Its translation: CASTLGGEGNQPQHF.

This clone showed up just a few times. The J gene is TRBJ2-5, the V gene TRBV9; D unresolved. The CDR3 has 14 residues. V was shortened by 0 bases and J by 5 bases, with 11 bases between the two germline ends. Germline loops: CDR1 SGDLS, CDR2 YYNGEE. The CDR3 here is CASSVEAGWETQYF. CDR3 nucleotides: TGTGCCAGCAGCGTAGAGGCAGGATGGGAGACCCAGTACTTC.

CDR3 nucleotides: TGTGCCAGCAGCAAGTGGACAGGGGGTGCGACCTCCTACGAGCAGTACTTC. It translates to CASSKWTGGATSYEQYF. V usage is TRBV21-1 and J usage is TRBJ2-7; the D call TRBD1 from the table was never checked on the DNA. TRBV21-1 is annotated as a pseudogene. The CDR3 consists of 17 residues.

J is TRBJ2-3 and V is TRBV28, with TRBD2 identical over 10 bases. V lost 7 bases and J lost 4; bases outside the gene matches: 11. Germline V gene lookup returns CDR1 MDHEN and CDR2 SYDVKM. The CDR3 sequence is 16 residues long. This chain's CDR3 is CASTKTRLAGADTQYF. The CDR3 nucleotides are TGTGCCAGCACCAAAACCAGACTAGCGGGCGCAGATACGCAGTATTTT.

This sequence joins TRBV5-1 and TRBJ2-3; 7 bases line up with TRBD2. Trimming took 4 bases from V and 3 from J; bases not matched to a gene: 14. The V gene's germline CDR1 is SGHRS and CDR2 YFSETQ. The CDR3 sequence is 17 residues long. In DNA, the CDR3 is TGCGCCAGCAGCCCCAGGGAGTGGGGGGGTCTGACAGATACGCAGTATTTT. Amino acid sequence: CASSPREWGGLTDTQYF. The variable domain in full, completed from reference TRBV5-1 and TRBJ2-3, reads KAGVTQTPRYLIKTRGQQVTLSCSPISGHRSVSWYQQTPGQGLQFLFEYFSETQRNKGNFPGRFSGRQFSNSRSEMNVSTLELGDSALYLCASSPREWGGLTDTQYFGPGTRLTVL.

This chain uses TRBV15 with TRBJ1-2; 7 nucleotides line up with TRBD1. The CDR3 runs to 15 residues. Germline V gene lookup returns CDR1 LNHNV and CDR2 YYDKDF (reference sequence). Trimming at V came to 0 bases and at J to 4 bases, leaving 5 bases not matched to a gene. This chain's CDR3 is CATSRERRGPYGYTF. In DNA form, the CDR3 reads TGTGCCACCAGCAGAGAGAGGAGGGGGCCCTATGGCTACACCTTC.

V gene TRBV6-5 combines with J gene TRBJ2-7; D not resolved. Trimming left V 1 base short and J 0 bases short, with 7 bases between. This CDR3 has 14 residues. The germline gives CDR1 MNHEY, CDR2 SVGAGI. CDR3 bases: TGTGCCAGCAGTTACTTCAGGAGCTCCTACGAGCAGTACTTC. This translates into CASSYFRSSYEQYF.

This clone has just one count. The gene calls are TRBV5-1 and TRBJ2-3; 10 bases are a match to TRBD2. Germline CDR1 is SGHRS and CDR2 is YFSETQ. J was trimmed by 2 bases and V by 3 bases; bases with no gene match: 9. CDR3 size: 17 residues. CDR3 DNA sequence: TGCGCCAGCAGCTATTTCGGACTAGCGGACTTCACAGATACGCAGTATTTT. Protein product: CASSYFGLADFTDTQYF.

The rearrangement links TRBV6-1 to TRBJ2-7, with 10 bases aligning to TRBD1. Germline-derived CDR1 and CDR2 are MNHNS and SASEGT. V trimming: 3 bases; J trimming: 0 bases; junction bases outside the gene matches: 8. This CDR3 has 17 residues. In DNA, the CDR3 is TGTGCCAGCAGTGAGCGACAGGGGGCGTTTAGCTCCTACGAGCAGTACTTC. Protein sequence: CASSERQGAFSSYEQYF.

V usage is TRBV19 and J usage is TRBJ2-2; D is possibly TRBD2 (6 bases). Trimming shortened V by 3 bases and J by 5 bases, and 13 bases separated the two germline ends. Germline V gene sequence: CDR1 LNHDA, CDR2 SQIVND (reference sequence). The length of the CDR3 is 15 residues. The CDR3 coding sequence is TGTGCCAGTAGTATCGGGGGTAGTGGGACCGGGGAGCTGTTTTTT. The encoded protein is CASSIGGSGTGELFF.

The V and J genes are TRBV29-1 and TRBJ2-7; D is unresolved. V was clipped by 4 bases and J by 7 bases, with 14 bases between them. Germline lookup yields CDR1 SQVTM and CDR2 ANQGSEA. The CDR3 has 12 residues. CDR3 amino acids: CSVGALRTEQYF. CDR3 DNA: TGCAGCGTTGGAGCCTTGAGGACGGAGCAGTACTTC.

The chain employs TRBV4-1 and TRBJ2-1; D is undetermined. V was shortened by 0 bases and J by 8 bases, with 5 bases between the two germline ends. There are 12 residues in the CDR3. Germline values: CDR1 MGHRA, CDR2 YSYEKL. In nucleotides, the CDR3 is TGCGCCAGCAGCCAAGATTCCCATGAGCAGTTCTTC. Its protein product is CASSQDSHEQFF.

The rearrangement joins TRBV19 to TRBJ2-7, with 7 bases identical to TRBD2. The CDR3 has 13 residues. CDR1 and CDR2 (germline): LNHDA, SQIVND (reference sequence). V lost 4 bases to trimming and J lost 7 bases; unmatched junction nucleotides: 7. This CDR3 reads CASSSGGSREQYF. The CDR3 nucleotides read TGTGCCAGTAGTAGCGGGGGTTCAAGGGAGCAGTACTTC.

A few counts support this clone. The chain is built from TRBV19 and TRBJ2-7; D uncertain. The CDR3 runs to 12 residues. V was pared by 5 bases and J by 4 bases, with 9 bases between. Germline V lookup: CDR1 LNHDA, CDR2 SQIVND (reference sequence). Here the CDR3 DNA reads TGTGCCAGTAGTGGTACCCAATACGAGCAGTACTTC. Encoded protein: CASSGTQYEQYF.

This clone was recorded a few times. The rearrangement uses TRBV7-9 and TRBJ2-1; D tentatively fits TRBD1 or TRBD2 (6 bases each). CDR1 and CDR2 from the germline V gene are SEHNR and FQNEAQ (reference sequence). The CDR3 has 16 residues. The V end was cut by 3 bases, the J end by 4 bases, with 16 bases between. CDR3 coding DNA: TGTGCCAGCAGCTTCGGTGGTAGGGGGGATTACAATGAGCAGTTCTTC. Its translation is CASSFGGRGDYNEQFF.

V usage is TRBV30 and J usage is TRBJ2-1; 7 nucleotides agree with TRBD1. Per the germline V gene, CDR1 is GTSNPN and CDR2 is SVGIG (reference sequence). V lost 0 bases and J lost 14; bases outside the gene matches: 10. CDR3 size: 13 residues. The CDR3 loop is CAWSVASQGVKFF. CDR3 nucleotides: TGTGCCTGGAGTGTTGCTAGTCAGGGGGTTAAGTTCTTC.